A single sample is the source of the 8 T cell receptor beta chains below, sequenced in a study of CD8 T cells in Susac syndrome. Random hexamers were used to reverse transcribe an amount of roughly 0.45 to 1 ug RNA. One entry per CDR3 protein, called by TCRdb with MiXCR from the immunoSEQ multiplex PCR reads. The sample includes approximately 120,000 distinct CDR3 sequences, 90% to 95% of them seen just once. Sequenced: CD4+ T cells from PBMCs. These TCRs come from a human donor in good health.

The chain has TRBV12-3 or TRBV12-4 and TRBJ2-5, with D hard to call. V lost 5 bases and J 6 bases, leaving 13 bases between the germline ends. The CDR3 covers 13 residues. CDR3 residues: CASSRTDWKTQYF. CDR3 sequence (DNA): TGTGCCAGCAGTCGGACGGATTGGAAGACCCAGTACTTC.

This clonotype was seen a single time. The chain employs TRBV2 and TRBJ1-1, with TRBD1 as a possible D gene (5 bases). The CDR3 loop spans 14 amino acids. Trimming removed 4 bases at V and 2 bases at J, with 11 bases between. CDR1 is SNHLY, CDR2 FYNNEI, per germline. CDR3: CASSAQGFNTEAFF. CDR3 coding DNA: TGTGCCAGCAGTGCCCAGGGATTTAACACTGAAGCTTTCTTT.

CDR3 DNA: TGTGCCAGCAGTGACCCGACAGGGGTTGAGCAGTTCTTC. Amino acids: CASSDPTGVEQFF. This rearrangement joins TRBV25-1 to TRBJ2-1; 8 nucleotides line up with TRBD1. This CDR3 has 13 residues. Trimming cost V 3 bases and J 9 bases; bases outside gene matches: 4. The germline V gene has CDR1 MGHDK and CDR2 SYGVNS.

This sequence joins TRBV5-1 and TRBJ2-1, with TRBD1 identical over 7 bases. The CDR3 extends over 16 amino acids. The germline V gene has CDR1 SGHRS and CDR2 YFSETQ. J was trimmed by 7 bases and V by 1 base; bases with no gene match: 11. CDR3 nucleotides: TGCGCCAGCAGCTTGCCCTGGGGGACAGAACGGAATGAGCAGTTCTTC. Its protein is CASSLPWGTERNEQFF.

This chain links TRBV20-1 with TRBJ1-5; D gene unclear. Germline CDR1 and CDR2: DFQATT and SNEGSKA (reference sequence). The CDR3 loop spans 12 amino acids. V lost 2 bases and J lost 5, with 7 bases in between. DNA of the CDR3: TGCAGTGCTAGACGGCAGGATCAGCCCCAGCATTTT. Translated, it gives CSARRQDQPQHF.

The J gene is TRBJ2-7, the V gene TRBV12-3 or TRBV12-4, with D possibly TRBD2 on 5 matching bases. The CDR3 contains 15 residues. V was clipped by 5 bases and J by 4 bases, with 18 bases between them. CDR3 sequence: CASSPRVEASYEQYF. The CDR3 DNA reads TGTGCCAGCAGTCCCCGTGTGGAGGCGAGTTACGAGCAGTACTTC.

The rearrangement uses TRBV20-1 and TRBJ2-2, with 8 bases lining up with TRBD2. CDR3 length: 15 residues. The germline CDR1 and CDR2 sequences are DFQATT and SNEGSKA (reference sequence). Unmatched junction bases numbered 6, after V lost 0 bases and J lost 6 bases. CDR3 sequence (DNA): TGCAGTGCTAGAGATCAAAACGGGAGGGCCGGGGAGCTGTTTTTT. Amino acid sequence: CSARDQNGRAGELFF.

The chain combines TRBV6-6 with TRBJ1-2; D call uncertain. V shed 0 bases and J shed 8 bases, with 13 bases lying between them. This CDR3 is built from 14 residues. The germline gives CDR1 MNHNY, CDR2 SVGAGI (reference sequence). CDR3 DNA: TGTGCCAGCAGTTACTCGGTAACTGGACCGGGCTACACCTTC. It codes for CASSYSVTGPGYTF.